Shown below are 10 T cell receptor beta chains from a single sample sequenced in a study of blood T cell repertoires in COVID-19. Some clones are missing from TCRdb's copy, which holds only in-frame ones; the method was immunoSEQ multiplex PCR. The repertoire holds more than 110,000 clones, with 82% as singletons. Specimen: peripheral blood. The receptor set was obtained from a woman aged 80 or older with acute or convalescent COVID-19.

The chain joins TRBV28 to TRBJ2-7; the match to TRBD2 covers 13 bases. This CDR3 has 15 residues. Per germline, CDR1 MDHEN and CDR2 SYDVKM. The V segment lost 7 bases and the J segment 1 base; nucleotides outside the gene matches: 4. The CDR3 bases are TGTGCCAGCATCACACTAGCGGGAGGGTCCTACGAGCAGTACTTC. This gives the protein CASITLAGGSYEQYF. Based on the CDR3 plus reference TRBV28 and TRBJ2-7, the full variable domain is DVKVTQSSRYLVKRTGEKVFLECVQDMDHENMFWYRQDPGLGLRLIYFSYDVKMKEKGDIPEGYSVSREKKERFSLILESASTNQTSMYLCASITLAGGSYEQYFGPGTRLTVT.

The chain joins TRBV5-4 to TRBJ2-7, with D possibly being TRBD2 (6 bases). The CDR3 is 15 residues long. Germline-derived CDR1 and CDR2 are SGHNT and YYREEE (reference sequence). Deletions cut 0 bases from V and 6 bases from J, with 16 bases between. The CDR3 spells CASSLAVAASGEQYF. In nucleotides, the CDR3 is TGTGCCAGCAGCTTGGCTGTAGCGGCGTCGGGCGAGCAGTACTTC. The full variable domain, its missing parts supplied by reference TRBV5-4 and TRBJ2-7, is ETGVTQSPTHLIKTRGQQVTLRCSSQSGHNTVSWYQQALGQGPQFIFQYYREEENGRGNFPPRFSGLQFPNYSSELNVNALELDDSALYLCASSLAVAASGEQYFGPGTRLTVT.

This clone was seen once. The chain joins TRBV18 to TRBJ1-1; a weak D match, TRBD1 (5 bases). This CDR3 region has 14 residues. V lost 3 bases and J 2 bases, leaving 10 bases between the germline ends. CDR1 KGHSH and CDR2 LQKENI come from the germline V gene. In nucleotides, the CDR3 is TGTGCCAGCTCACCGTGGGGGGAAAACACTGAAGCTTTCTTT. Amino acids: CASSPWGENTEAFF.

V gene TRBV6-5 combines with J gene TRBJ2-3; D may be TRBD1 (6 bases). V was trimmed by 6 bases and J by 1 base, leaving 14 bases between them. The CDR3 has 15 residues. CDR1 is MNHEY, CDR2 SVGAGI, per germline. The chain's CDR3 is CASRGKGVRTDTQYF. The CDR3 DNA reads TGTGCCAGCAGGGGGAAGGGGGTGCGCACAGATACGCAGTATTTT.

This clone was seen only once. This chain uses TRBV28 with TRBJ2-2; the match to TRBD1 covers 7 bases. The V segment lost 6 bases and the J segment 2 bases; nucleotides outside the gene matches: 9. The CDR3 has 16 amino acids. Germline V gene sequence: CDR1 MDHEN, CDR2 SYDVKM. The CDR3 DNA follows: TGTGCCAGCAGCTCCCCGGGACAGTTAAACACCGGGGAGCTGTTTTTT. Translated, it gives CASSSPGQLNTGELFF.

The J gene is TRBJ1-4, the V gene TRBV2, with a possible D match to TRBD1 (5 bases). The germline gives CDR1 SNHLY, CDR2 FYNNEI. Trimming stripped 5 bases from V and 5 bases from J, with 21 bases between. This CDR3 region has 17 residues. The CDR3 bases are TGTGCCAGCAGTCTTTGGGCAGGGCTGAGCTACAATGAAAAACTGTTTTTT. Protein sequence: CASSLWAGLSYNEKLFF. Full variable domain (remainder filled in from reference TRBV2 and TRBJ1-4): EPEVTQTPSHQVTQMGQEVILRCVPISNHLYFYWYRQILGQKVEFLVSFYNNEISEKSEIFDDQFSVERPDGSNFTLKIRSTKLEDSAMYFCASSLWAGLSYNEKLFFGSGTQLSVL.

The chain recombines TRBV7-9 with TRBJ2-2; 7 nucleotides align to TRBD2. The CDR3 loop spans 15 amino acids. Germline V CDR1 and CDR2: SEHNR, FQNEAQ (reference sequence). J gave up 6 bases and V 4 bases, and 8 bases lay outside the gene matches. The CDR3 DNA is TGTGCCAGCAGCTATCGGGGGGATTATGCCGGGGAGCTGTTTTTT. It translates to CASSYRGDYAGELFF.

The CDR3: CASSTDSYSNQPQHF. DNA for the CDR3: TGTGCCAGCAGTACCGACAGCTATAGCAATCAGCCCCAGCATTTT. The chain employs TRBV28 and TRBJ1-5; tentative D call: TRBD1 (5 bases). The CDR3 is 15 amino acids. Germline loops: CDR1 MDHEN, CDR2 SYDVKM. Trimming shortened V by 5 bases and J by 0 bases, and 11 bases separated the two germline ends.

The chain joins TRBV20-1 to TRBJ2-2; TRBD1 might be the D (6 bases). V shed 3 bases and J shed 1 base, with 15 bases lying between them. The CDR3 consists of 16 residues. The germline V gene has CDR1 DFQATT and CDR2 SNEGSKA (reference sequence). CDR3 in amino acids: CSASDGGAENTGELFF. The CDR3 DNA sequence: TGCAGTGCTAGTGATGGGGGCGCGGAGAACACCGGGGAGCTGTTTTTT.

The chain is built from TRBV5-4 and TRBJ1-2; no firm D call. The ends were cut back, 0 bases at V and 3 bases at J, with 9 bases in the middle. The germline V gene has CDR1 SGHNT and CDR2 YYREEE (reference sequence). The CDR3 has 14 amino acids. CDR3: CASSLGGRDYGYTF. The CDR3 DNA follows: TGTGCCAGCAGCTTGGGCGGCCGAGACTATGGCTACACCTTC.